This T cell receptor (beta chain) was sequenced for a study of shared clonotypes between healthy human individuals. In germline, CDR1 is PRHDT, CDR2 FYEKMQ (reference sequence). The V and J ends lost 5 bases and 3 bases respectively, with 13 bases between them. The CDR3 runs to 14 residues. Libraries were prepared by immunoSEQ multiplex PCR; TCRdb keeps only in-frame clonotypes and omits some of them. Of 2 million to 3 million clones in the sample, 80% to 95% were seen once. The sequence came from a man aged 18-30 years in good health. Some clones in this sample may be carry-over from other donors' samples. V and J are TRBV13 and TRBJ1-2; TRBD1 might be the D (6 bases). Source material: naive CD4+ T cells from PBMCs. The subset: CD45RA+ positively selected. The CDR3 DNA reads TGTGCCAGCAGCCCCGGCGGGGGCTACTATGGCTACACCTTC. This sequence encodes CASSPGGGYYGYTF.